Below, 24 T cell receptor beta chains from the same sample are listed, as sequenced in a study of blood T cell repertoires in COVID-19. TCRdb's table, derived via immunoSEQ multiplex PCR, lists solely in-frame clones and lacks some. Of fewer than 250,000 clones listed, approximately 73% are singletons. The sequenced material came from PBMCs or T cells enriched from blood (not recorded which). Every receptor here comes from a woman aged 50 to 65 with acute COVID-19.

In this sample, this clone turned up a few times. The chain is built from TRBV7-6 and TRBJ2-6, with 9 nucleotides matching TRBD1. CDR3 length: 20 residues. Trimming cost V 5 bases and J 4 bases; bases outside gene matches: 18. Germline CDR1 SGHVS, CDR2 FNYEAQ. CDR3 in amino acids: CASSRQPGQGTASGANVLTF. DNA for the CDR3: TGTGCCAGCAGCCGCCAACCGGGACAGGGAACCGCCTCGGGGGCCAACGTCCTGACTTTC. The variable domain in full, completed from reference TRBV7-6 and TRBJ2-6, reads GAGVSQSPRYKVTKRGQDVALRCDPISGHVSLYWYRQALGQGPEFLTYFNYEAQQDKSGLPNDRFSAERPEGSISTLTIQRTEQRDSAMYRCASSRQPGQGTASGANVLTFGAGSRLTVL.

A few counts support this clone. The chain uses TRBV3-1 (or the pseudogene TRBV3-2) and TRBJ1-1; possibly TRBD1 for D (5 bases). V lost 4 bases and J 0 bases, leaving 18 bases between the germline ends. The V gene's germline CDR1 is LGHDT and CDR2 YNNKEL (reference sequence). This CDR3 is 17 amino acids long. CDR3 DNA: TGTGCCAGCAGCCCTGCAGCCCGGGGGGTTATGAACACTGAAGCTTTCTTT. Translating gives CASSPAARGVMNTEAFF.

This clone was detected once. V usage is TRBV7-2 and J usage is TRBJ1-1, with unresolved D. This CDR3 has 15 residues. CDR1 SGHTA and CDR2 FQGNSA come from the germline V gene. Between the trimmed V and J ends, which lost 4 bases and 3 bases, there was a span of 15 bases. The CDR3 protein is CASSSRNLRHTEAFF. The CDR3 nucleotides are TGTGCCAGCAGCTCCCGCAACCTCAGGCACACTGAAGCTTTCTTT.

CDR3 DNA sequence: TGTGCCAGCAAGCTCAGGGAAAATGAAAAACTGTTTTTT. This gives the protein CASKLRENEKLFF. This chain joins TRBV6-5 and TRBJ1-4; tentative D call: TRBD1 (5 bases). The V end was cut by 7 bases, the J end by 5 bases, with 11 bases between. This CDR3 comprises 13 residues. The germline CDR1 and CDR2 sequences are MNHEY and SVGAGI.

V and J are TRBV3-1 (or the pseudogene TRBV3-2) and TRBJ2-3; TRBD2 matches 14 bases. The length of the CDR3 is 17 residues. Losses at the gene ends were 4 bases for V and 8 bases for J; bases not matched to a gene: 11. Per germline, CDR1 LGHDT and CDR2 YNNKEL (reference sequence). In nucleotides, the CDR3 is TGTGCCAGCAGCCCGGCGAGTGGGACTAGCGGGGGTGGTACGCAGTATTTT. As protein: CASSPASGTSGGGTQYF.

The chain couples TRBV3-1 (or the pseudogene TRBV3-2) to TRBJ1-5; 8 bases line up with TRBD1. This CDR3 region has 15 residues. The germline V gene encodes CDR1 LGHDT and CDR2 YNNKEL (reference sequence). Losses at the gene ends were 5 bases for V and 2 bases for J; bases not matched to a gene: 5. The CDR3 reads CASSGSGGRNQPQHF. In DNA, the CDR3 is TGTGCCAGCAGCGGATCAGGGGGCCGCAATCAGCCCCAGCATTTT.

The chain recombines TRBV28 with TRBJ1-2; 9 nucleotides align to TRBD1. CDR3 length equals 12 residues. Germline lookup yields CDR1 MDHEN and CDR2 SYDVKM. With 3 bases clipped from V and 7 bases from J, the junction kept 0 bases outside the gene matches. Written as DNA, the CDR3 is TGTGCCAGCAGTTTGACAGGGGGTGGCTACACCTTC. Encoded protein: CASSLTGGGYTF.

The chain carries TRBV18 and TRBJ1-1, with D possibly matching TRBD1 (6 bases). V dropped 6 bases and J dropped 2 bases, with 16 bases sitting between them. Germline CDR1 KGHSH, CDR2 LQKENI. The CDR3 loop spans 15 amino acids. As DNA, the CDR3 is TGTGCCAGCTCGTCGGACAGTCTGGGTAACACTGAAGCTTTCTTT. Translated: CASSSDSLGNTEAFF.

The gene calls are TRBV5-1 and TRBJ1-1; D gene uncertain. CDR3 length equals 14 residues. Trimming removed 4 bases from V and 4 bases from J, with 14 bases in between. Germline V gene data show CDR1 as SGHRS and CDR2 as YFSETQ. As DNA, the CDR3 is TGCGCCAGCAGCCCGAGGGCCCTGGGCACTGAAGCTTTCTTT. Encoded protein: CASSPRALGTEAFF.

The chain joins TRBV7-9 to TRBJ2-2; TRBD2 matches at 10 bases. Germline lookup yields CDR1 SEHNR and CDR2 FQNEAQ (reference sequence). V shed 3 bases, J shed 6 bases, and the junction held 1 base outside the gene matches. The length of the CDR3 is 14 residues. CDR3 region: CASSFGTSAGELFF. In DNA, the CDR3 is TGTGCCAGCAGCTTCGGGACTAGCGCCGGGGAGCTGTTTTTT.

The rearrangement links TRBV5-1 to TRBJ1-6; 10 bases fit TRBD1. Trimming cost V 4 bases and J 13 bases; bases outside gene matches: 8. The CDR3 sequence is 14 residues long. Germline V lookup: CDR1 SGHRS, CDR2 YFSETQ. CDR3 sequence: CASSPGQGVDPLHF. DNA for the CDR3: TGCGCCAGCAGCCCAGGACAGGGGGTAGACCCCCTCCACTTT.

The chain links TRBV20-1 to TRBJ1-5; 7 bases are shared with TRBD1. The length of the CDR3 is 14 residues. After removal of 3 bases from V and 3 bases from J, the junction contained 5 bases not matched to a gene. Germline-derived CDR1 and CDR2 are DFQATT and SNEGSKA (reference sequence). As DNA, the CDR3 is TGCAGTGCTAGTTTGGGGACAGTCAATCAGCCCCAGCATTTT. Translated, it gives CSASLGTVNQPQHF.

The genes are TRBV7-9 and TRBJ1-5; no reliable D call. This CDR3 region has 13 residues. V dropped 0 bases and J dropped 8 bases, with 8 bases sitting between them. Germline assignment: CDR1 SEHNR and CDR2 FQNEAQ (reference sequence). The CDR3, as DNA: TGTGCCAGCAGCTTAGCGCGGAGCGAGCCCCAGCATTTT. Encoded protein: CASSLARSEPQHF. Looking up the rest from reference TRBV7-9 and TRBJ1-5 gives the full variable domain: DTGVSQNPRHKITKRGQNVTFRCDPISEHNRLYWYRQTLGQGPEFLTYFQNEAQLEKSRLLSDRFSAERPKGSFSTLEIQRTEQGDSAMYLCASSLARSEPQHFGDGTRLSIL.

The genes are TRBV18 and TRBJ1-2; D not certain. Germline CDR1 KGHSH, CDR2 LQKENI. Between the trimmed V and J ends, which lost 3 bases and 4 bases, there was a span of 12 bases. This CDR3 is built from 14 residues. The CDR3 nucleotides read TGTGCCAGCTCACCGACACAGTCCGCCTATGGCTACACCTTC. It specifies CASSPTQSAYGYTF.

V is TRBV7-3 and J is TRBJ2-1; 9 bases are a match to TRBD2. The CDR3 length is 17 residues. The germline V gene encodes CDR1 SGHTA and CDR2 FQGTGA. V trimming: 3 bases; J trimming: 8 bases; junction bases outside the gene matches: 14. The CDR3 bases are TGTGCCAGCAGCTTGAATGTAGCGGGGGCCGCTAACGATGAGCAGTTCTTC. Amino acid sequence: CASSLNVAGAANDEQFF.

J is TRBJ1-2 and V is TRBV14; no clear D gene. The CDR3 totals 17 residues. The ends were cut back, 1 base at V and 5 bases at J, with 20 bases in the middle. Germline lookup yields CDR1 SGHDN and CDR2 FVKESK. The CDR3: CASSQALSRGGIYGYTF. CDR3 coding DNA: TGTGCCAGCAGCCAAGCTCTTTCTCGCGGCGGCATATATGGCTACACCTTC.

This clone has more than one count but fewer than ten. The V gene is TRBV15, the J gene TRBJ2-7; tentative D call: TRBD1 (6 bases). The V end was cut by 5 bases, the J end by 4 bases, with 12 bases between. Germline-derived CDR1 and CDR2 are LNHNV and YYDKDF (reference sequence). The CDR3 has 13 residues. The CDR3 region has the DNA TGTGCCACCAGCTACCTACAGGGTTACGAGCAGTACGTC. Its translation: CATSYLQGYEQYV.

The rearrangement joins TRBV29-1 to TRBJ2-5; D not resolved. V was clipped by 2 bases and J by 4 bases, with 2 bases between them. CDR3 length: 10 residues. Germline loops: CDR1 SQVTM, CDR2 ANQGSEA. This chain's CDR3 is CSVELETQYF. CDR3 DNA sequence: TGCAGCGTTGAACTAGAGACCCAGTACTTC.

V usage is TRBV28 and J usage is TRBJ2-3; unclear D gene. This CDR3 comprises 13 residues. CDR1 and CDR2 (germline): MDHEN, SYDVKM. The V end was cut by 5 bases, the J end by 3 bases, with 9 bases between. Here the CDR3 reads CASSQVRTDTQYF. CDR3 bases: TGTGCCAGCAGTCAGGTTCGGACAGATACGCAGTATTTT.

This clone was picked up one time. This chain joins TRBV10-1 and TRBJ2-1; 8 bases are a match to TRBD2. V lost 5 bases and J lost 2; bases outside the gene matches: 5. The CDR3 has 15 residues. In germline, CDR1 is WNHNN, CDR2 SYGVQD (reference sequence). The CDR3 coding sequence is TGCGCCAGCAGTCCTGCGGGGGGCGCCTACAATGAGCAGTTCTTC. The encoded protein is CASSPAGGAYNEQFF.

V is TRBV2 and J is TRBJ1-5; TRBD1 aligns across 9 bases. The CDR3 sequence is 14 residues long. V trimming: 5 bases; J trimming: 6 bases; junction bases outside the gene matches: 5. The germline V gene has CDR1 SNHLY and CDR2 FYNNEI. The CDR3 loop reads CASSRTGVGQPQHF. Here the CDR3 DNA reads TGTGCCAGCAGTCGGACAGGGGTGGGTCAGCCCCAGCATTTT.

This clone was counted a single time. The J gene is TRBJ2-1, the V gene TRBV4-2; 7 bases are shared with TRBD1. The CDR3 spans 12 residues. Per the germline V gene, CDR1 is LGHNA and CDR2 is YNFKEQ. Germline trimming cut 0 bases from V and 15 bases from J; bases unmatched to any gene: 5. Here the CDR3 reads CASSQDGRGRFF. CDR3 nucleotide sequence: TGTGCCAGCAGCCAAGATGGAAGGGGGCGGTTCTTC.

The gene calls are TRBV9 and TRBJ2-1, with TRBD2 as a possible D gene (6 bases). The CDR3 runs to 15 residues. The germline CDR1 and CDR2 sequences are SGDLS and YYNGEE. V was shortened by 3 bases and J by 6 bases, with 16 bases between the two germline ends. CDR3 sequence (DNA): TGTGCCAGCAGCGGGGAGCGGAGGGAGCGCAATGAGCAGTTCTTC. It encodes CASSGERRERNEQFF.

The rearrangement links TRBV2 to TRBJ2-1; D is unresolved. The CDR3 loop spans 11 amino acids. Trimming left V 4 bases short and J 15 bases short, with 13 bases between. Germline CDR1 is SNHLY and CDR2 is FYNNEI. CDR3 region: CASSVYESLFF. In nucleotides, the CDR3 is TGTGCCAGCAGTGTGTATGAGAGTTTGTTCTTC.